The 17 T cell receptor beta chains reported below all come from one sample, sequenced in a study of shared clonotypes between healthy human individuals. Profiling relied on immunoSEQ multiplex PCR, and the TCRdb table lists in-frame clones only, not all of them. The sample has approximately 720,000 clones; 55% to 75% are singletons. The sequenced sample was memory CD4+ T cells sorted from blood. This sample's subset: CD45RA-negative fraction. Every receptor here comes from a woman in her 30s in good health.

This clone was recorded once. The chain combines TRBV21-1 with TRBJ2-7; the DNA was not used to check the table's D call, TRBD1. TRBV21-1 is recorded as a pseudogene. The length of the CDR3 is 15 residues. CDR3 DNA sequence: TGTGCCAGCTGCCACCCATCCGGGACAGACTACGAGCAGTACTTC. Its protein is CASCHPSGTDYEQYF.

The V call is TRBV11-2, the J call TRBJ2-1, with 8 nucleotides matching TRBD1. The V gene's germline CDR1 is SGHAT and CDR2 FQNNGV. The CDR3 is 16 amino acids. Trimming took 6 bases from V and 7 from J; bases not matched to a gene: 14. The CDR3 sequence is CASRGDNRGARNEQFF. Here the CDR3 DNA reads TGTGCCAGCAGAGGGGACAACAGGGGGGCGAGAAATGAGCAGTTCTTC.

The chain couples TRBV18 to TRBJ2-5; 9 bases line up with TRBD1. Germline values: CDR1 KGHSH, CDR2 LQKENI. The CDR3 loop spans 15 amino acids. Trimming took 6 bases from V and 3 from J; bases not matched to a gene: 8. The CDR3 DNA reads TGTGCCAGCTCGTCCGGGACAGGGAAAGAAGAGACCCAGTACTTC. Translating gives CASSSGTGKEETQYF.

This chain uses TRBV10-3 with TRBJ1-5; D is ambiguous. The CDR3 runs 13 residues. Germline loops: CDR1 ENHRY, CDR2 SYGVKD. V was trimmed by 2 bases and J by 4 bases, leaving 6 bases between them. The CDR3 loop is CAISENRNQPQHF. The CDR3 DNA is TGTGCCATCAGTGAGAATAGGAATCAGCCCCAGCATTTT.

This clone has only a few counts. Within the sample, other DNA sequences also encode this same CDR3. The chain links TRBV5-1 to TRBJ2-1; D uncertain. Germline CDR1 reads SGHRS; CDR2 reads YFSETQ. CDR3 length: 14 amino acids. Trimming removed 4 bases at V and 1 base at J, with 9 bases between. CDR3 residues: CASSLDNSYNEQFF. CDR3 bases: TGCGCCAGCAGCCTAGACAATTCCTACAATGAGCAGTTCTTC.

The CDR3 sequence is CASSSLANTGELFF. CDR3 nucleotides: TGCGCCAGCAGCTCCCTAGCGAACACCGGGGAGCTGTTTTTT. This chain joins TRBV5-1 and TRBJ2-2; no clear D. Trimming removed 3 bases at V and 0 bases at J, with 6 bases between. Germline CDR1 SGHRS, CDR2 YFSETQ. The CDR3 consists of 14 residues.

The CDR3 reads CASSEAGGREDEQYF. DNA for the CDR3: TGTGCCAGCAGTGAAGCAGGGGGGAGGGAGGACGAGCAGTACTTC. The rearrangement uses TRBV6-1 and TRBJ2-7, with a weak D call TRBD2 (7 bases). Germline V lookup: CDR1 MNHNS, CDR2 SASEGT. V lost 0 bases and J lost 5, with 14 bases in between. The CDR3 has 15 amino acids.

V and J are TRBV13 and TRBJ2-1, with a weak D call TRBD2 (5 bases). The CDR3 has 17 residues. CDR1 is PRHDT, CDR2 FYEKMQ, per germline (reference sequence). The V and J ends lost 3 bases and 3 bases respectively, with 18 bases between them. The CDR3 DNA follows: TGTGCCAGCAGCTTTCGACTCGCGGGCCGGAACTACAATGAGCAGTTCTTC. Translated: CASSFRLAGRNYNEQFF.

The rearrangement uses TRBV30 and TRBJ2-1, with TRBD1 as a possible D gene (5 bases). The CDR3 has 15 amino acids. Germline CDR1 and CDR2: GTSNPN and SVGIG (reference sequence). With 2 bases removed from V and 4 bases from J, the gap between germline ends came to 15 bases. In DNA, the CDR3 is TGTGCCTGGAGTAACGGACACCCATTTTACAATGAGCAGTTCTTC. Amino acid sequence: CAWSNGHPFYNEQFF.

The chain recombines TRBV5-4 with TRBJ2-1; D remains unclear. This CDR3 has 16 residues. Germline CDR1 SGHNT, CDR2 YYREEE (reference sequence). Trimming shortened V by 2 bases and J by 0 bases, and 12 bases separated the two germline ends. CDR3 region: CASSFPNSGSYNEQFF. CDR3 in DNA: TGTGCCAGCAGCTTTCCGAACTCCGGCTCCTACAATGAGCAGTTCTTC.

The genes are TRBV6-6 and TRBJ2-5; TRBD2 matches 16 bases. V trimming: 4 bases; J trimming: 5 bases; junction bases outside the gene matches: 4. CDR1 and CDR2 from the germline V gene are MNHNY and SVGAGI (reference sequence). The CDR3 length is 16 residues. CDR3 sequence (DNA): TGTGCCAGCAGTTCGGGACTAGCGGGAGGGTTGGAGACCCAGTACTTC. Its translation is CASSSGLAGGLETQYF.

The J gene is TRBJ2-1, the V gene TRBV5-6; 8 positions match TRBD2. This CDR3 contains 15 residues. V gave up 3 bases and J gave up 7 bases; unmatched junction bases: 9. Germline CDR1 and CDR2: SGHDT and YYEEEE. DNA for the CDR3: TGTGCCAGCAGCTACGGCGGGAGGAATCTGAATGAGCAGTTCTTC. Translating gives CASSYGGRNLNEQFF.

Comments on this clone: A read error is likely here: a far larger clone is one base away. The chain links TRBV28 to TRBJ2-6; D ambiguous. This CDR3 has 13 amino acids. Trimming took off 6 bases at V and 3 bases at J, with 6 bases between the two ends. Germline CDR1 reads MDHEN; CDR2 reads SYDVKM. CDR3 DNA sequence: TGTGCCAGCAGCTTGTTTGGGGCCAACGTCCTGACTTTC. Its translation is CASSLFGANVLTF.

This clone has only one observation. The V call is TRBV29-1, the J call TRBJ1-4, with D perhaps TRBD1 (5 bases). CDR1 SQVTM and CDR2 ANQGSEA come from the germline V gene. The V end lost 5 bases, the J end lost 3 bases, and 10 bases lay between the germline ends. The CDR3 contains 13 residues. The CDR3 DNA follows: TGCAGCGTTTACGGGGGACCTAATGAAAAACTGTTTTTT. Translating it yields CSVYGGPNEKLFF.

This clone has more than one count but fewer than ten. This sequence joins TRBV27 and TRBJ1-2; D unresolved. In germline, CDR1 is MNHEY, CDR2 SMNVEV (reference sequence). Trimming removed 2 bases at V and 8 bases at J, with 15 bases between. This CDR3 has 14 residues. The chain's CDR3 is CASSLNTDGGGYTF. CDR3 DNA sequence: TGTGCCAGCAGTTTAAACACAGACGGAGGCGGCTACACCTTC.

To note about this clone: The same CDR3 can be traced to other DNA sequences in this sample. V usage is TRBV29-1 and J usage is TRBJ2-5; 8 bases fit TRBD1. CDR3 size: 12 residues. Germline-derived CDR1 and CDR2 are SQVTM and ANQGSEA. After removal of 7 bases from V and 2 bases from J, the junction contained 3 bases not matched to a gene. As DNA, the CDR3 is TGCAGCGCCCGGACAGGGCAAGAGACCCAGTACTTC. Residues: CSARTGQETQYF.

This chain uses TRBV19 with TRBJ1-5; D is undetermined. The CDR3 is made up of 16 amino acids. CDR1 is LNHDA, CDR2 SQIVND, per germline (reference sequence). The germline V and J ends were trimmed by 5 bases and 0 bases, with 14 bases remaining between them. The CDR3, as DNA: TGTGCCAGTAGTCTCGACGGTGCTTATAGCAATCAGCCCCAGCATTTT. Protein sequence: CASSLDGAYSNQPQHF.